The 14 T cell receptor beta chains below come from one sample, sequenced in a study of T-cell memory formation after mild COVID-19. From the 5' RACE reads, TCRdb called clonotypes with MiXCR, one entry per CDR3 protein. The sample lists roughly 380,000 distinct CDR3 sequences; 25% to 30% were seen once. The sequenced sample consisted of PBMCs or a T cell subset sorted from them (not recorded which). The receptors were gathered from an adult woman who had mild COVID-19 (a few samples of this study predate the infection). Cell type and time point are not known.

The chain combines TRBV20-1 with TRBJ2-7; 7 nucleotides match TRBD1. J was trimmed by 3 bases and V by 0 bases; bases with no gene match: 2. CDR1 and CDR2 from the germline V gene are DFQATT and SNEGSKA (reference sequence). The CDR3 length is 13 residues. CDR3 coding DNA: TGCAGTGCTAGAGAAAGGGGGCACTACGAGCAGTACTTC. It translates to CSARERGHYEQYF.

This clonotype appeared a few times. This chain links TRBV20-1 with TRBJ1-2, with D maybe TRBD1 (6 bases). Trimming took 1 base from V and 6 from J, leaving 12 bases between them. The CDR3 is 13 residues long. Germline V gene lookup returns CDR1 DFQATT and CDR2 SNEGSKA (reference sequence). Here the CDR3 DNA reads TGCAGTGCTAGAGGAAGAAAGGGGGATGGCTACACCTTC. This translates into CSARGRKGDGYTF.

In its sample, this clonotype was seen a few times. The CDR3 region has the DNA TGTGCCAGCAAGGGATTTGAGGGCAATCAGCCCCAGCATTTT. Translated, it gives CASKGFEGNQPQHF. The genes are TRBV6-2 or TRBV6-3 and TRBJ1-5; D remains unclear. The CDR3 is 14 amino acids. Between the trimmed V and J ends, which lost 7 bases and 2 bases, there was a span of 12 bases. CDR1 MNHEY and CDR2 SVGEGT come from the germline V gene.

The chain links TRBV14 to TRBJ1-2; no clear D. This CDR3 contains 12 residues. Germline loops: CDR1 SGHDN, CDR2 FVKESK. V gave up 1 base and J gave up 6 bases, with 6 bases separating them. This CDR3 reads CASSQVANGYTF. The CDR3 region has the DNA TGTGCCAGCAGCCAAGTCGCAAATGGCTACACCTTC.

The chain employs TRBV20-1 and TRBJ1-5, with D uncertain. V was shortened by 0 bases and J by 0 bases, with 18 bases between the two germline ends. Germline V lookup: CDR1 DFQATT, CDR2 SNEGSKA (reference sequence). The CDR3 is 18 residues long. Here the CDR3 DNA reads TGCAGTGCTAGAGATATGGCTAGCGGGGTGTATAGCAATCAGCCCCAGCATTTT. It encodes CSARDMASGVYSNQPQHF.

The CDR3 DNA is TGTGCCAGTAGTACAGCGGGAGGTGGCACAGATACGCAGTATTTT. It translates to CASSTAGGGTDTQYF. V usage is TRBV19 and J usage is TRBJ2-3, with TRBD2 matching over 9 bases. CDR3 length: 15 amino acids. Germline CDR1 LNHDA, CDR2 SQIVND (reference sequence). The junction had 3 bases not matched to a gene; V was cut back by 4 bases and J by 1 base. Looking up the rest from reference TRBV19 and TRBJ2-3 gives the full variable domain: DGGITQSPKYLFRKEGQNVTLSCEQNLNHDAMYWYRQDPGQGLRLIYYSQIVNDFQKGDIAEGYSVSREKKESFPLTVTSAQKNPTAFYLCASSTAGGGTDTQYFGPGTRLTVL.

The chain recombines TRBV15 with TRBJ2-1, with 12 bases lining up with TRBD2. Germline loops: CDR1 LNHNV, CDR2 YYDKDF (reference sequence). The CDR3 is 16 amino acids. With 4 bases clipped from V and 5 bases from J, the junction kept 6 bases outside the gene matches. The CDR3 nucleotides are TGTGCCACCAGCACTAGCGGGAGGGCCTTTAACAATGAGCAGTTCTTC. Its protein is CATSTSGRAFNNEQFF.

This clonotype turned up a few times. The chain combines TRBV7-9 with TRBJ2-1; weak D call: TRBD1 (6 bases). V dropped 5 bases and J dropped 5 bases, with 16 bases sitting between them. From germline, CDR1 is SEHNR and CDR2 FQNEAQ (reference sequence). The CDR3 spans 15 residues. The CDR3 DNA reads TGTGCCAGCAGCCCCGAGGACAGAGGTAACAATGAGCAGTTCTTC. Protein: CASSPEDRGNNEQFF.

This clonotype was seen a few times. The chain has TRBV3-1 and TRBJ1-2; 7 positions agree with TRBD1. CDR1 is LGHDT, CDR2 YNNKEL, per germline (reference sequence). The CDR3 extends over 15 amino acids. The junction had 7 bases not matched to a gene; V was cut back by 4 bases and J by 2 bases. CDR3 in DNA: TGTGCCAGCAGCCGTGGGACAGAGGCGAACTATGGCTACACCTTC. Amino acid sequence: CASSRGTEANYGYTF.

This clonotype was counted only a few times. This chain links TRBV10-3 with TRBJ2-7, with TRBD1 identical over 7 bases. Looked up from germline, CDR1 is ENHRY and CDR2 is SYGVKD. Trimming removed 5 bases from V and 2 bases from J; junction bases left unmatched: 9. The CDR3 runs to 15 residues. CDR3 sequence (DNA): TGTGCCATCAGTTACGACAGGGACCGGACCTACGAGCAGTACTTC. It encodes CAISYDRDRTYEQYF.

V is TRBV5-1 and J is TRBJ2-2, with a possible D match to TRBD1 (5 bases). Germline V lookup: CDR1 SGHRS, CDR2 YFSETQ. V was cut by 3 bases and J by 9 bases, with 18 bases left in between. This CDR3 has 15 amino acids. The CDR3 protein is CASSSTVDGYWELFF. The CDR3 DNA reads TGCGCCAGCAGCTCGACAGTAGATGGGTACTGGGAGCTGTTTTTT.

This clonotype was seen a handful of times. V gene TRBV4-3 combines with J gene TRBJ2-7; D is tentatively TRBD1 or TRBD2 (5 bases each). CDR1 LGHNA and CDR2 YSLEER come from the germline V gene. The CDR3 covers 14 residues. Trimming stripped 4 bases from V and 2 bases from J, with 12 bases between. The CDR3 bases are TGCGCCAGCAGCCTCCGGGACGGAGCCTACGAGCAGTACTTC. This translates into CASSLRDGAYEQYF.

This rearrangement joins TRBV18 to TRBJ2-7; D might be TRBD2 (5 bases). This CDR3 is 15 amino acids long. The ends were cut back, 3 bases at V and 3 bases at J, with 15 bases in the middle. Germline lookup yields CDR1 KGHSH and CDR2 LQKENI. The CDR3 region has the DNA TGTGCCAGCTCACCGCCACAATCCGGGGACTACGAGCAGTACTTC. Residues: CASSPPQSGDYEQYF. The variable domain in full, with the rest retrieved from reference TRBV18 and TRBJ2-7, is NAGVMQNPRHLVRRRGQEARLRCSPMKGHSHVYWYRQLPEEGLKFMVYLQKENIIDESGMPKERFSAEFPKEGPSILRIQQVVRGDSAAYFCASSPPQSGDYEQYFGPGTRLTVT.

Note on this clonotype: Relative to the germline gene, one junction end is altered; a read error may explain this. Written as DNA, the CDR3 is TGTGCCAGCTCTCCACAAAGCTCTGGAAACACCATATATTTT. Translating gives CASSPQSSGNTIYF. The rearrangement links TRBV18 to TRBJ1-3, with D hard to call. This CDR3 is built from 14 residues. CDR1 is KGHSH and CDR2 is LQKENI in the germline V gene.